Following are 30 T cell receptor beta chains from one sample sequenced in a study of T cells in Graves' hyperthyroidism and ophthalmopathy (dated by TCRdb to the late 2010s). The receptor library was made with multiplex PCR. TCRdb lists the instrument as Illumina HiSeq 2000. TCR beta CDR3 regions were amplified from RNA transcripts. The TCR CDR3 was subjected to a first round of RT-PCR using the HTBI primer set and the Qiagen OneStep RT-PCR kit. TCRdb handled the public reads itself, with Q25 trimming in fastp and clone calling in MiXCR, and kept productive beta chains. Every entry covers one CDR3 protein and lists the most common genes and DNA from its rows. Present in this sample are around 540,000 distinct CDR3 sequences, around 46% of which were seen just once. Jointly, the top ten make up approximately 8.2% of the sample. Sequenced: peripheral blood or thyroid tissue (not recorded which). The receptors originated from a woman aged 18 to 35 with Graves' hyperthyroidism. Donor details come from another sample of the same person, matched by shared clones.

This clonotype occurred a few times. This chain uses TRBV7-2 with TRBJ1-2; no clear D. The CDR3 spans 14 residues. Germline lookup yields CDR1 SGHTA and CDR2 FQGNSA. V was cut by 3 bases and J by 2 bases, with 10 bases left in between. The CDR3 here is CASSLVFGNYGYTF. DNA of the CDR3: TGTGCCAGCAGCTTGGTATTTGGAAACTATGGCTACACCTTC.

The chain uses TRBV7-9 and TRBJ1-2; no clear D gene. Looked up from germline, CDR1 is SEHNR and CDR2 is FQNEAQ (reference sequence). The CDR3 runs to 14 residues. V dropped 3 bases and J dropped 4 bases, with 12 bases sitting between them. DNA of the CDR3: TGTGCCAGCAGCTTTGGACGGAAGACCTATGGCTACACCTTC. Its protein product is CASSFGRKTYGYTF.

This clonotype was counted only a few times. This rearrangement joins TRBV19 to TRBJ2-7; D may be TRBD1 (5 bases). V lost 4 bases, J lost 0 bases, and 16 bases lay in between. The CDR3 spans 16 residues. Germline loops: CDR1 LNHDA, CDR2 SQIVND (reference sequence). DNA of the CDR3: TGTGCCAGTAGTACCAGGGTTGTACAAACCTCCTACGAGCAGTACTTC. It is translated as CASSTRVVQTSYEQYF.

The chain joins TRBV29-1 to TRBJ1-1; the D is unclear. The CDR3 consists of 12 residues. Germline V gene sequence: CDR1 SQVTM, CDR2 ANQGSEA. V was cut by 8 bases and J by 0 bases, with 10 bases left in between. This CDR3 is CSSLGMNTEAFF. In DNA form, the CDR3 reads TGCAGCAGTTTAGGGATGAACACTGAAGCTTTCTTT.

In regard to this clonotype: One end of the junction does not line up with germline, which may come from a read error. The V call is TRBV11-3, the J call TRBJ1-1; possibly TRBD1 for D (5 bases). The CDR3 consists of 15 residues. CDR1 and CDR2 (germline): SGHNT, YENEEA. The CDR3 coding sequence is TGTGCCAGCAGCTTGCCTAGGGGTGAGTTGACTGAAGCTTCCTTT. Translation: CASSLPRGELTEASF.

The chain carries TRBV12-5 and TRBJ1-1; a possible D gene is TRBD1 (5 bases). This CDR3 spans 15 amino acids. Trimming removed 3 bases at V and 3 bases at J, with 14 bases between. Germline-derived CDR1 and CDR2 are LGHNT and FRNRAP. Here the CDR3 reads CASGLGRGLDTEAFF. The DNA for the CDR3 is TGTGCTAGTGGTTTAGGCCGGGGGTTGGACACTGAAGCTTTCTTT.

This clonotype has just a few counts. The V gene is TRBV20-1, the J gene TRBJ2-5; 13 bases are a match to TRBD2. Unmatched junction bases numbered 4, after V lost 6 bases and J lost 0 bases. Germline CDR1 is DFQATT and CDR2 is SNEGSKA (reference sequence). The CDR3 runs to 15 residues. The CDR3 bases are TGCAGTGCCATGGGACTAGCGGGACACCAAGAGACCCAGTACTTC. Its translation: CSAMGLAGHQETQYF.

There are a few counts of this clonotype. Relative to the germline gene, one junction end is altered; a read error may explain this. The chain recombines TRBV5-1 with TRBJ2-2; D not certain. The CDR3 is made up of 15 amino acids. Germline V gene lookup returns CDR1 SGHRS and CDR2 YFSETQ. CDR3 DNA sequence: TGTGCCAGCAGCCGACGAGAGACGAACACCGGGGAGCTGTTTTTT. This sequence encodes CASSRRETNTGELFF.

This clonotype appeared a few times. The gene calls are TRBV25-1 and TRBJ1-6, with D possibly being TRBD1 (5 bases). Germline loops: CDR1 MGHDK, CDR2 SYGVNS. Between the trimmed V and J ends, which lost 3 bases and 4 bases, there was a span of 10 bases. This CDR3 has 15 residues. Here the CDR3 reads CASSEWGPYNSPLHF. The DNA for the CDR3 is TGTGCCAGCAGTGAGTGGGGCCCGTATAATTCACCCCTCCACTTT.

Comments on this clonotype: This may come from a read error, since a much larger clone is one base off. The rearrangement uses TRBV24-1 and TRBJ2-7; D is perhaps TRBD2 (6 bases). Deletions cut 5 bases from V and 1 base from J, with 8 bases between. Germline CDR1 KGHDR, CDR2 SFDVKD. There are 13 residues in the CDR3. Here the CDR3 reads CATSARESYEQYF. In nucleotides, the CDR3 is TGTGCCACCAGTGCCCGGGAGTCCTACGAGCAGTACTTC.

V is TRBV20-1 and J is TRBJ2-5; possibly TRBD1 or TRBD2 for D (6 bases each). CDR3 size: 13 residues. The V end was cut by 0 bases, the J end by 7 bases, with 12 bases between. The germline V gene has CDR1 DFQATT and CDR2 SNEGSKA (reference sequence). CDR3 sequence (DNA): TGCAGTGCTAGAGAGCGGAGGGGGTGGACCCAGTACTTC. This codes for CSARERRGWTQYF.

This clonotype appeared many times. As DNA, the CDR3 is TGCAGCGTTGAGGCAGGATTGAACACTGAAGCTTTCTTT. It encodes CSVEAGLNTEAFF. The J gene is TRBJ1-1, the V gene TRBV29-1, with no clear D. With 3 bases removed from V and 0 bases from J, the gap between germline ends came to 8 bases. This CDR3 spans 13 amino acids. Per the germline V gene, CDR1 is SQVTM and CDR2 is ANQGSEA.

The chain uses TRBV7-2 and TRBJ2-5, with a weak D call TRBD2 (5 bases). Germline CDR1 SGHTA, CDR2 FQGNSA. This CDR3 has 15 amino acids. V gave up 6 bases and J gave up 5 bases, with 19 bases separating them. The CDR3 protein is CASSYSWGAEETQYF. The DNA for the CDR3 is TGTGCCAGCAGTTACTCTTGGGGAGCGGAGGAGACCCAGTACTTC.

The table lists this clonotype with a few counts. This chain connects TRBV5-8 to TRBJ1-4, with TRBD1 matching over 9 bases. CDR3 length: 15 amino acids. V was clipped by 2 bases and J by 6 bases; unmatched bases: 5. Germline V lookup: CDR1 SGHTS, CDR2 YDEGEE. The CDR3 protein is CASSLDDRGYEKLFF. In DNA, the CDR3 is TGTGCCAGCAGCTTAGACGACAGGGGGTATGAAAAACTGTTTTTT.

The rearrangement joins TRBV2 to TRBJ1-5; D is undetermined. Germline CDR1 reads SNHLY; CDR2 reads FYNNEI. The length of the CDR3 is 12 residues. The germline V and J ends were trimmed by 7 bases and 11 bases, with 15 bases remaining between them. The CDR3 loop is CASNPGGETQHF. DNA of the CDR3: TGTGCCAGCAACCCGGGAGGAGAGACCCAGCATTTT.

The J gene is TRBJ2-6, the V gene TRBV20-1, with 8 positions matching TRBD1. The V gene end was trimmed by 6 bases and the J gene end by 2 bases; junction bases not matched to a gene: 3. This CDR3 is 14 amino acids long. From germline, CDR1 is DFQATT and CDR2 SNEGSKA (reference sequence). The CDR3 is CSAKTGAGANVLTF. Written as DNA, the CDR3 is TGCAGTGCAAAGACAGGGGCTGGGGCCAACGTCCTGACTTTC.

Points on this clonotype: This clone may be a read error of a much larger clone one base away. V gene TRBV13 combines with J gene TRBJ1-1; 9 nucleotides align to TRBD1. The CDR3 length is 15 residues. Germline CDR1 is PRHDT and CDR2 is FYEKMQ (reference sequence). This CDR3 reads CASGLGQGMNTEAFF. In DNA form, the CDR3 reads TGTGCCAGCGGCTTAGGACAGGGGATGAACACTGAAGCTTTCTTT.

The chain recombines TRBV2 with TRBJ2-5; D may match TRBD1 or TRBD2 (5 bases each). The length of the CDR3 is 13 residues. CDR1 is SNHLY, CDR2 FYNNEI, per germline. Trimming pared 4 bases from V and 2 bases from J, leaving 8 bases between. The CDR3 DNA sequence: TGTGCCAGCAGTGGGGGACCTCAAGAGACCCAGTACTTC. Translated: CASSGGPQETQYF.

The J gene is TRBJ2-5, the V gene TRBV29-1; D perhaps matches TRBD2 (6 bases). The germline V gene has CDR1 SQVTM and CDR2 ANQGSEA. The germline V and J ends were trimmed by 8 bases and 9 bases, with 22 bases remaining between them. The CDR3 is 13 residues long. The CDR3 loop reads CSYRGGSNQPQYF. The DNA for the CDR3 is TGCAGCTATCGGGGAGGTAGCAATCAGCCCCAGTACTTC.

The chain couples TRBV24-1 to TRBJ2-6; weak D call: TRBD1 (6 bases). The CDR3 runs to 15 residues. Germline lookup yields CDR1 KGHDR and CDR2 SFDVKD. V was pared by 8 bases and J by 4 bases, with 14 bases between. The CDR3 sequence is CATTGTGTGANVLTF. The CDR3 nucleotides read TGTGCCACCACTGGTACCGGGACAGGGGCCAACGTCCTGACTTTC.

The CDR3 protein is CASSRGPPNYGYTF. For the CDR3, the DNA is TGTGCCAGCAGCCGGGGACCCCCGAACTATGGCTACACCTTC. The rearrangement uses TRBV2 and TRBJ1-2; possibly TRBD1 for D (5 bases). Germline V CDR1 and CDR2: SNHLY, FYNNEI. This CDR3 region has 14 residues. V was clipped by 6 bases and J by 2 bases, with 13 bases between them.

This clonotype showed up many times. The chain employs TRBV2 and TRBJ2-7; tentatively, D is TRBD2 (6 bases). This CDR3 contains 13 residues. Germline V gives CDR1 SNHLY, CDR2 FYNNEI. The V and J ends lost 4 bases and 5 bases respectively, with 12 bases between them. The CDR3 bases are TGTGCCAGCAGTGTGGCTAGCGACGACGAGCAGTACTTC. It specifies CASSVASDDEQYF.

As concerns this clonotype: The CDR3 ends on some other residue instead of the conserved phenylalanine or tryptophan, so this is likely a read error. The DNA is omitted, as the CDR3 cannot be located on it reliably, and the CDR3 follows TCRdb's listing. The gene calls are TRBV10-3 and TRBJ1-5. CDR1 and CDR2 from the germline V gene are ENHRY and SYGVKD. The CDR3 has 13 residues if both end residues are counted. The CDR3 sequence is CAITDSSNQPRPR.

The CDR3: CASWGPTEAFF. In nucleotides, the CDR3 is TGTGCCAGTTGGGGGCCCACTGAAGCTTTCTTT. V usage is TRBV25-1 and J usage is TRBJ1-1; D is perhaps TRBD1 (6 bases). CDR3 length: 11 amino acids. CDR1 is MGHDK and CDR2 is SYGVNS in the germline V gene. V gave up 9 bases and J gave up 4 bases, with 9 bases separating them.

The chain employs TRBV20-1 and TRBJ2-5; a weak D match, TRBD1 (5 bases). Trimming pared 6 bases from V and 7 bases from J, leaving 15 bases between. CDR1 and CDR2 from the germline V gene are DFQATT and SNEGSKA (reference sequence). The CDR3 consists of 12 residues. CDR3 coding DNA: TGCAGTGCCGTGGGTCTGCAGGGGACCCAGTACTTC. Its translation is CSAVGLQGTQYF.

This clonotype was observed a single time. CDR3 sequence reads: CSARGTGDTYEQYF. The CDR3 DNA reads TGCAGTGCTAGAGGGACAGGGGACACCTACGAGCAGTACTTC. V and J are TRBV20-1 and TRBJ2-7; 9 positions agree with TRBD1. Germline CDR1 DFQATT, CDR2 SNEGSKA (reference sequence). Trimming cost V 1 base and J 2 bases; bases outside gene matches: 3. This CDR3 is built from 14 residues.

The chain combines TRBV25-1 with TRBJ1-2; D might be TRBD1 (5 bases). This CDR3 comprises 14 residues. The germline V gene encodes CDR1 MGHDK and CDR2 SYGVNS. CDR3 DNA sequence: TGTGCTAGTGGCCCGGGACCCACCATCTATGGCTACACCTTC. As protein: CASGPGPTIYGYTF.

This clonotype was seen repeatedly, ten times or more. The rearrangement joins TRBV15 to TRBJ2-7; a possible D gene is TRBD2 (6 bases). The V end lost 6 bases, the J end lost 2 bases, and 20 bases lay between the germline ends. The CDR3 covers 16 residues. Germline V gives CDR1 LNHNV, CDR2 YYDKDF (reference sequence). For the CDR3, the DNA is TGTGCCACCAGTTTAGACGTGGGGAGGAGAGCCTACGAGCAGTACTTC. This translates into CATSLDVGRRAYEQYF.

Ten or more counts support this clonotype. CDR3 residues: CAISVSGTGPGNTIYF. CDR3 coding DNA: TGTGCCATCAGTGTATCGGGGACAGGGCCTGGAAACACCATATATTTT. This chain connects TRBV10-3 to TRBJ1-3; TRBD1 agrees at 9 bases. Germline V gives CDR1 ENHRY, CDR2 SYGVKD. V shed 4 bases and J 2 bases; nucleotides not matched to a gene: 6. The CDR3 spans 16 residues.

This clonotype has only a few counts. The rearrangement links TRBV2 to TRBJ1-2; 9 bases map to TRBD1. J was trimmed by 7 bases and V by 4 bases; bases with no gene match: 10. The CDR3 is 15 amino acids. Germline V gives CDR1 SNHLY, CDR2 FYNNEI. CDR3 bases: TGTGCCAGCAGTGCAGGGGGACAGGGAGTTGGTGGCTACACCTTC. Its protein is CASSAGGQGVGGYTF.